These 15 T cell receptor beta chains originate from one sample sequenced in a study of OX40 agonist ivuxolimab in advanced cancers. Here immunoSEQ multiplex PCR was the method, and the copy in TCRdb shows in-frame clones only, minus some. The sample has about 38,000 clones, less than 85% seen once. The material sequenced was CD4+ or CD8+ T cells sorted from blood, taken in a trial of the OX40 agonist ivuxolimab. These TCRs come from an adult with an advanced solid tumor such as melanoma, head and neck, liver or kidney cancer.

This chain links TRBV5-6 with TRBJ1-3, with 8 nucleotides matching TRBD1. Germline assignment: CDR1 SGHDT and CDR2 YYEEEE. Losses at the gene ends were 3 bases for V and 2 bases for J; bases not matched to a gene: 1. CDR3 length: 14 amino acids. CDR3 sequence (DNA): TGTGCCAGCAGCTGGGGACAGGCTGGAAACACCATATATTTT. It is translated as CASSWGQAGNTIYF.

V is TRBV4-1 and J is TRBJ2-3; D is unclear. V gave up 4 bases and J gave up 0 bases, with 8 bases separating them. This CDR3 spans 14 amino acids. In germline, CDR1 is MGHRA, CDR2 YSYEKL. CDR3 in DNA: TGCGCCAGCAGCCCCGGCCGTAGCACAGATACGCAGTATTTT. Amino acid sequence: CASSPGRSTDTQYF.

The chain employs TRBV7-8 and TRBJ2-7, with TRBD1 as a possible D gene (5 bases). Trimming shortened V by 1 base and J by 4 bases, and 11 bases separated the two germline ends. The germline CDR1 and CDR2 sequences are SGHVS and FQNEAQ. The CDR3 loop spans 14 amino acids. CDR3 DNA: TGTGCCAGCAGCTTAGGGGGCCCCTCTTACGAGCAGTACTTC. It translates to CASSLGGPSYEQYF.

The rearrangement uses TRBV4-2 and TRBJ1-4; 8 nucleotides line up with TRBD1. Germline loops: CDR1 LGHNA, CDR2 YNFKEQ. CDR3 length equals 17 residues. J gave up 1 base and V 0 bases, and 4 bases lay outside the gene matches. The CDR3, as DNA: TGTGCCAGCAGCCAAGATGGACAGGGCCAAACTAATGAAAAACTGTTTTTT. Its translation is CASSQDGQGQTNEKLFF.

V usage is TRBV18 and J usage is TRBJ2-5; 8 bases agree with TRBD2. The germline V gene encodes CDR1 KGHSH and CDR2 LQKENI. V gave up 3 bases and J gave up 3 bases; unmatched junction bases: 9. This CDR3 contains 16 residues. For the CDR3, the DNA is TGTGCCAGCTCACCCCTTTTCGGGAGGGAGGAAGAGACCCAGTACTTC. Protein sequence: CASSPLFGREEETQYF.

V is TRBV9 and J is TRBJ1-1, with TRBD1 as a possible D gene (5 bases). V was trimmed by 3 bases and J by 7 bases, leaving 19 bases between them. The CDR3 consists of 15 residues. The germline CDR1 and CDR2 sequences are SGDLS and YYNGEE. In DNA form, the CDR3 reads TGTGCCAGCAGCGAAGGGGCGCGGGGGTTCAGTGAAGCTTTCTTT. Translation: CASSEGARGFSEAFF.

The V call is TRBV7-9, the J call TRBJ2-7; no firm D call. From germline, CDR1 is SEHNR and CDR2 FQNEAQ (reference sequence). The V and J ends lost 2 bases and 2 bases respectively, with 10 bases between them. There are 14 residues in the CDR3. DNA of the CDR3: TGTGCCAGCAGCTTAAGCGCGGCTACCTACGAGCAGTACTTC. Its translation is CASSLSAATYEQYF.

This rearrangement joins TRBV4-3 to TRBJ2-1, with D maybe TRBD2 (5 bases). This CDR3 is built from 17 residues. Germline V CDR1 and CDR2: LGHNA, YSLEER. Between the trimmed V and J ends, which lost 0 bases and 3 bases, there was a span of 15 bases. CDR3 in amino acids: CASSQELWERYYNEQFF. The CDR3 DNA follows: TGCGCCAGCAGCCAAGAGCTCTGGGAGCGGTACTACAATGAGCAGTTCTTC.

The CDR3 reads CASSLTVASNEQFF. The CDR3 coding sequence is TGTGCCAGCAGTCTAACGGTAGCGTCTAATGAGCAGTTCTTC. The chain carries TRBV11-3 and TRBJ2-1; perhaps TRBD2 as D (5 bases). The CDR3 is 14 residues long. Looked up from germline, CDR1 is SGHNT and CDR2 is YENEEA. Trimming removed 6 bases at V and 7 bases at J, with 16 bases between. The variable domain in full, with the rest retrieved from reference TRBV11-3 and TRBJ2-1, is EAGVVQSPRYKIIEKKQPVAFWCNPISGHNTLYWYLQNLGQGPELLIRYENEEAVDDSQLPKDRFSAERLKGVDSTLKIQPAELGDSAVYLCASSLTVASNEQFFGPGTRLTVL.

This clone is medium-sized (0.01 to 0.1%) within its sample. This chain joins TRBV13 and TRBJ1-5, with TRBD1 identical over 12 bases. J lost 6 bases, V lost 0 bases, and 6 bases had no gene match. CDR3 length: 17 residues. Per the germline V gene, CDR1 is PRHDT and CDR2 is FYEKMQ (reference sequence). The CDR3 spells CASSLGLGTGGVQPQHF. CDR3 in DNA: TGTGCCAGCAGCTTAGGATTGGGGACAGGGGGCGTTCAGCCCCAGCATTTT.

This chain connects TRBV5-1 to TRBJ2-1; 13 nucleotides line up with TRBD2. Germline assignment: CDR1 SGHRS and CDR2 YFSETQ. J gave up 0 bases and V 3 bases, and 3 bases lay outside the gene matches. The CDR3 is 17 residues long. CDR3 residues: CASSYTSGRDSYNEQFF. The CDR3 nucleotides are TGCGCCAGCAGCTACACTAGCGGGAGGGACTCCTACAATGAGCAGTTCTTC.

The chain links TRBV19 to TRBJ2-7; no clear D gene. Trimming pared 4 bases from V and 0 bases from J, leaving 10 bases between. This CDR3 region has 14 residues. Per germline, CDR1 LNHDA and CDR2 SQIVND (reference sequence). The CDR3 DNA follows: TGTGCCAGTAGTAAGGCAGAGAGCTCCTACGAGCAGTACTTC. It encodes CASSKAESSYEQYF.

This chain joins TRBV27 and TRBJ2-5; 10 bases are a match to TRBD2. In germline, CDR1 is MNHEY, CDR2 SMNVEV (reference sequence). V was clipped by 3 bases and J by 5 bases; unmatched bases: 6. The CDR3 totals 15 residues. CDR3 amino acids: CASSFRAGGPETQYF. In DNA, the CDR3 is TGTGCCAGCAGTTTTCGAGCGGGAGGGCCGGAGACCCAGTACTTC.

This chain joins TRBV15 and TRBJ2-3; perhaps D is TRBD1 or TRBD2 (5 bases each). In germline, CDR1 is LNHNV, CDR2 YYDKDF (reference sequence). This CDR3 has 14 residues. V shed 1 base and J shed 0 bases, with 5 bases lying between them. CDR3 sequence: CATSRGGSTDTQYF. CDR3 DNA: TGTGCCACCAGCAGAGGGGGGAGCACAGATACGCAGTATTTT.

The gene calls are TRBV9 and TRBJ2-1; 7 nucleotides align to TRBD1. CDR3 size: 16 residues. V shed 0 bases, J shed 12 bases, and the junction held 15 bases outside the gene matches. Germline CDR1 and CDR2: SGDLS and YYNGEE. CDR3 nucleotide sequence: TGTGCCAGCAGCGTAGGGGGGACAGCTACCTCAACCGGGCAGTTCTTC. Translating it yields CASSVGGTATSTGQFF.